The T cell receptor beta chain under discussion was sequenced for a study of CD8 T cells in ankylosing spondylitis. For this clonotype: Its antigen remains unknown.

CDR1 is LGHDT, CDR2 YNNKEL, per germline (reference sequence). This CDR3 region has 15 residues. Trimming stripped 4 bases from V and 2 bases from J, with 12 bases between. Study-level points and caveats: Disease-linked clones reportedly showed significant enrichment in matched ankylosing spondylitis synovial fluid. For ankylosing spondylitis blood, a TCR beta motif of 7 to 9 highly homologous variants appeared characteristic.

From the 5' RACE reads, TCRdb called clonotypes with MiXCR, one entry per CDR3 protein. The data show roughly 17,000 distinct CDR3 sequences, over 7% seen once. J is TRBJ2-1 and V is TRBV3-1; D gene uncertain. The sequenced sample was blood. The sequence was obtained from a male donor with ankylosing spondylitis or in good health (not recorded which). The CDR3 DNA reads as TGTGCCAGCAGCCGTTCGGGTGGTGCCTACAATGAGCAGTTCTTC. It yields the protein CASSRSGGAYNEQFF.